This is a list of T cell receptor beta chains from one sample in a study of shared clonotypes between healthy human individuals. The repertoire was sequenced with immunoSEQ multiplex PCR; TCRdb's copy has only in-frame clones and lacks some. This table has 2 million to 2.5 million clones, over 85% appearing once. Input material: naive CD8+ T cells sorted from blood. The receptors shown here come from a man aged 18 to 29 in good health. CDR3s include the opening cysteine and the closing phenylalanine or tryptophan. D genes are given only for firm matches. Expanded clones get a size class; other rows say once, few or many, or leave the size out.

v_call,cdr3_length,j_call,d_call,clone_size,cdr3_aa,cdr3_nt
TRBV18,14,TRBJ2-1,TRBD2,NA,CASSPWGGDNEQFF,TGTGCCAGCTCACCGTGGGGAGGGGACAATGAGCAGTTCTTC
TRBV7-2,13,TRBJ2-7,NA,NA,CASSLGLGYEQYF,TGTGCCAGCAGCTTAGGCCTAGGCTACGAGCAGTACTTC
TRBV7-8,13,TRBJ2-3,NA,NA,CASSLERTDTQYF,TGTGCCAGCAGCTTAGAACGGACAGATACGCAGTATTTT
TRBV5-5,17,TRBJ1-2,TRBD1,NA,CASSLVGQGEINYGYTF,TGTGCCAGCAGCTTGGTGGGACAGGGGGAAATCAACTATGGCTACACCTTC
TRBV6-5,14,TRBJ2-7,TRBD2,NA,CASSWTSGRGEQYF,TGTGCCAGCAGCTGGACTAGCGGGAGGGGCGAGCAGTACTTC
TRBV9,16,TRBJ2-1,TRBD1,NA,CASSAKQGATYNEQFF,TGTGCCAGCAGCGCGAAACAGGGGGCAACCTACAATGAGCAGTTCTTC
TRBV5-6,14,TRBJ1-1,NA,NA,CASSLGGLFTEAFF,TGTGCCAGCAGCTTAGGAGGTTTATTCACTGAAGCTTTCTTT
TRBV28,17,TRBJ2-5,TRBD1,NA,CASSFVIGTGYQETQYF,TGTGCCAGCAGTTTTGTAATCGGGACAGGGTACCAAGAGACCCAGTACTTC
TRBV6-5,16,TRBJ2-7,NA,NA,CASSYSNTQAGYEQYF,TGTGCCAGCAGTTACTCGAATACCCAGGCCGGCTACGAGCAGTACTTC
TRBV30,14,TRBJ1-1,NA,few,CAWSVRRRNTEAFF,TGTGCCTGGAGTGTACGTCGCAGGAACACTGAAGCTTTCTTT
TRBV6-1,14,TRBJ2-7,TRBD2,NA,CASRGWGGGNEQYF,TGTGCCAGCAGAGGTTGGGGGGGAGGGAACGAGCAGTACTTC
TRBV4-1,14,TRBJ2-2,NA,NA,CASRHGVNTGELFF,TGCGCCAGCAGACACGGAGTGAACACCGGGGAGCTGTTTTTT
TRBV6-1,18,TRBJ2-2,TRBD1,NA,CASSDSTGTDKNTGELFF,TGTGCCAGCAGTGATTCGACCGGGACAGACAAGAACACCGGGGAGCTGTTTTTT
TRBV7-3,15,TRBJ2-7,TRBD1,NA,CASSPLPGQDSEQYF,TGTGCCAGCAGTCCCCTCCCGGGACAGGACTCCGAGCAGTACTTC
TRBV7-9,14,TRBJ2-5,NA,NA,CASSLASAQETQYF,TGTGCCAGCAGCTTAGCCTCGGCACAAGAGACCCAGTACTTC
TRBV7-9,17,TRBJ2-1,TRBD2,NA,CASSATSDPSSYNEQFF,TGTGCCAGCAGCGCTACTAGCGATCCAAGCTCCTACAATGAGCAGTTCTTC
TRBV4-3,15,TRBJ1-5,TRBD1,NA,CASSRLTGGNQPQHF,TGCGCCAGCAGCCGCCTGACAGGGGGTAATCAGCCCCAGCATTTT
TRBV4-3,17,TRBJ1-2,NA,NA,CASSQVTDFLTNYGYTF,TGCGCCAGCAGCCAAGTAACAGATTTCCTTACTAACTATGGCTACACCTTC
TRBV30,16,TRBJ1-6,NA,NA,CAWSRVFQGPNSPLHF,TGTGCCTGGAGTAGGGTGTTCCAGGGGCCTAATTCACCCCTCCACTTT
TRBV5-4,14,TRBJ2-3,NA,NA,CASSLGLGMNTQYF,TGTGCCAGCAGCTTGGGACTAGGCATGAATACGCAGTATTTT
TRBV6-5,14,TRBJ2-5,TRBD2,once,CASSYTGGPETQYF,TGTGCCAGCAGTTACACGGGGGGGCCGGAGACCCAGTACTTC
TRBV7-8,16,TRBJ2-3,TRBD2,NA,CASSLATSESTDTQYF,TGTGCCAGCAGCTTAGCGACTAGCGAGAGCACAGATACGCAGTATTTT
TRBV27,13,TRBJ1-6,NA,NA,CASSDPYNSPLHF,TGTGCCAGCAGTGACCCCTATAATTCACCCCTCCACTTT
TRBV6-5,13,TRBJ2-2,NA,NA,CASSYFGSGELFF,TGTGCCAGCAGTTACTTTGGCTCCGGGGAGCTGTTTTTT
TRBV27,16,TRBJ2-2,NA,NA,CASSFLEGADTGELFF,TGTGCCAGCAGTTTTTTGGAGGGAGCGGATACCGGGGAGCTGTTTTTT
TRBV4-1,15,TRBJ1-2,NA,NA,CASSQDPRLNYGYTF,TGCGCCAGCAGCCAAGACCCCCGACTCAACTATGGCTACACCTTC
TRBV4-2,14,TRBJ1-1,NA,once,CASSQLEQPTEAFF,TGTGCCAGCAGCCAATTGGAGCAGCCAACGGAAGCTTTCTTT
TRBV7-2,15,TRBJ1-1,TRBD1,NA,CASSLGQGISTEAFF,TGTGCCAGCAGTTTGGGACAGGGCATATCAACTGAAGCTTTCTTT
TRBV6-1,14,TRBJ1-5,NA,NA,CASSGEVVVQPQHF,TGTGCCAGCAGTGGGGAAGTGGTCGTCCAGCCCCAGCATTTT
TRBV4-3,15,TRBJ2-7,NA,NA,CASSQTSDYSYEQYF,TGCGCCAGCAGCCAAACCTCTGACTACTCCTACGAGCAGTACTTC
TRBV7-9,15,TRBJ2-7,TRBD1,NA,CASSPGGTGYYEQYF,TGTGCCAGCAGCCCAGGGGGGACAGGGTATTACGAGCAGTACTTC
TRBV13,13,TRBJ2-7,NA,once,CASSPTSSYEQYF,TGTGCCAGCAGCCCCACATCCTCCTACGAGCAGTACTTC
TRBV7-8,19,TRBJ2-5,NA,NA,CASSDPWLGSEHYQETQYF,TGTGCCAGCAGCGATCCCTGGTTGGGTTCAGAACACTACCAAGAGACCCAGTACTTC
TRBV5-6,17,TRBJ2-3,TRBD2,NA,CASSLGVSGASTDTQYF,TGTGCCAGCAGCTTAGGCGTTAGCGGGGCGAGCACAGATACGCAGTATTTT
TRBV4-1,14,TRBJ2-7,NA,NA,CASSPGGAGYEQYF,TGCGCCAGCAGCCCCGGGGGAGCAGGCTACGAGCAGTACTTC
TRBV7-9,14,TRBJ2-5,NA,NA,CASSFFEPRETQYF,TGTGCCAGCAGCTTCTTTGAACCCCGGGAGACCCAGTACTTC
TRBV2,16,TRBJ1-2,NA,few,CASSTVDGSSDYGYTF,TGTGCCAGCAGCACCGTGGACGGCAGCTCGGATTATGGCTACACCTTC
TRBV4-1,13,TRBJ2-7,TRBD2,NA,CATGLALSYEQYF,TGCGCCACCGGACTAGCGCTTTCCTACGAGCAGTACTTC
TRBV29-1,13,TRBJ2-3,NA,NA,CSVEDSYTDTQYF,TGCAGCGTTGAGGACAGCTACACAGATACGCAGTATTTT
TRBV4-3,13,TRBJ1-2,TRBD1,NA,CASSQDRLWGYTF,TGCGCCAGCAGCCAGGACAGGTTATGGGGCTACACCTTC
TRBV28,18,TRBJ2-7,NA,NA,CASSPTATGLTHSYEQYF,TGTGCCAGCAGCCCGACCGCAACAGGGTTGACCCATTCATACGAGCAGTACTTC
TRBV21-1,16,TRBJ2-3,NA,NA,CASSKGDSGKGDTQYF,TGTGCCAGCAGCAAAGGCGATAGCGGCAAGGGTGATACGCAGTATTTT
TRBV13,16,TRBJ1-1,TRBD1,NA,CASSGPGQGLNTEAFF,TGTGCCAGCAGCGGCCCGGGACAGGGATTGAACACTGAAGCTTTCTTT
TRBV6-5,16,TRBJ2-7,TRBD2,NA,CASSYGGGESSYEQYF,TGTGCCAGCAGTTACGGCGGGGGGGAAAGCTCCTACGAGCAGTACTTC
TRBV6-5,14,TRBJ2-7,NA,NA,CASSYSFSPYEQYF,TGTGCCAGCAGTTACTCGTTCAGTCCCTACGAGCAGTACTTC